The present entry profiles one TCR beta chain with its context. The antigen remains undetermined. This CDR3 has 14 residues. V was pared by 4 bases and J by 2 bases, with 12 bases between. Germline V CDR1 and CDR2: SGHAT, FQNNGV. This specimen belongs to a study of T-cell memory formation after mild COVID-19. At the level of the study: The TCR clusters were mostly specific to one donor.

TCRdb re-called the 5' RACE reads with MiXCR, one entry per CDR3 protein. This table has some 340,000 distinct CDR3 sequences, 13% appearing once. Points from the study as a whole: Clones that contracted from day 15 to 85 were balanced CD4/CD8, while later expanders leaned CD4+. A subset of responding clones appeared in pre-infection memory, suggesting cross-reactive memory joined.

The sequence was collected from a man between 18 and 35 years old who had mild COVID-19 (a few samples of this study predate the infection). Cell type and time point are not known. Sequenced material: PBMCs or a T cell subset sorted from them (not recorded which). The chain carries TRBV11-2 and TRBJ2-7; D is unresolved. CDR3 sequence: CASSSGPTAYEQYV. DNA of the CDR3: TGTGCCAGCAGCTCGGGTCCGACCGCCTACGAGCAGTACGTC.